Below are 14 T cell receptor beta chains sequenced from a single sample in a study. Tregs were sorted as CD4+CD25+CD127-/low cells. TCRdb fed the 5' RACE reads into MiXCR, producing one record per CDR3 protein. Here the sample spans around 30,000 distinct CDR3 sequences, 25% to 30% being singletons. Sequenced material: tumor-infiltrating Tregs sorted from the breast tumor. The receptor set was obtained from a female donor with breast cancer.

The chain is built from TRBV9 and TRBJ1-5; D call uncertain. The V gene's germline CDR1 is SGDLS and CDR2 YYNGEE. Trimming took off 4 bases at V and 7 bases at J, with 18 bases between the two ends. The CDR3 extends over 15 amino acids. CDR3 in amino acids: CASSPRLELLQPQHF. CDR3 nucleotide sequence: TGTGCCAGCAGCCCCCGCTTGGAGCTGCTACAGCCCCAGCATTTT.

At least ten counts were recorded for this clonotype. The chain uses TRBV11-2 and TRBJ2-1; no definite D call. There are 12 residues in the CDR3. V was cut by 4 bases and J by 6 bases, with 7 bases left in between. Looked up from germline, CDR1 is SGHAT and CDR2 is FQNNGV. The CDR3, as DNA: TGTGCCAGCAGCTCCTGGACCAATGAGCAGTTCTTC. Its protein product is CASSSWTNEQFF.

The rearrangement links TRBV20-1 to TRBJ2-5; 7 bases line up with TRBD2. Trimming cost V 0 bases and J 3 bases; bases outside gene matches: 7. This CDR3 region has 15 residues. Germline V lookup: CDR1 DFQATT, CDR2 SNEGSKA (reference sequence). This CDR3 is CSARDLRLAEETQYF. The CDR3 DNA reads TGCAGTGCTAGAGATCTTCGGCTAGCGGAAGAGACCCAGTACTTC.

This clonotype counts as medium-sized. The V and J genes are TRBV10-3 and TRBJ1-1, with D possibly being TRBD1 (6 bases). Germline V gene lookup returns CDR1 ENHRY and CDR2 SYGVKD. Trimming pared 7 bases from V and 7 bases from J, leaving 16 bases between. CDR3 length: 13 residues. CDR3 residues: CAIMGLGQFEAFF. The CDR3 bases are TGTGCCATCATGGGGCTAGGACAGTTTGAAGCTTTCTTT.

By share, this clonotype counts as medium-sized. This chain links TRBV29-1 with TRBJ2-6; D gene ambiguous. V shed 6 bases and J shed 4 bases, with 7 bases lying between them. The CDR3 has 12 amino acids. CDR1 and CDR2 from the germline V gene are SQVTM and ANQGSEA. CDR3 protein: CSVDQGANVLTF. In DNA, the CDR3 is TGCAGCGTCGATCAGGGGGCCAACGTCCTGACTTTC.

By share, this clonotype counts as medium-sized. V usage is TRBV5-1 and J usage is TRBJ2-7; 7 bases match TRBD1. Germline CDR1 is SGHRS and CDR2 is YFSETQ. The CDR3 runs 12 residues. V trimming: 3 bases; J trimming: 6 bases; junction bases outside the gene matches: 3. This CDR3 reads CASSSQGSEQYF. CDR3 nucleotides: TGCGCCAGCAGCTCACAGGGGTCCGAGCAGTACTTC.

This clonotype has only a few counts. A read error may explain this, as a much larger clone is one base away. The rearrangement uses TRBV20-1 and TRBJ2-1, with TRBD2 as a possible D gene (5 bases). This CDR3 is 12 amino acids long. The germline V gene encodes CDR1 DFQATT and CDR2 SNEGSKA (reference sequence). Trimming took 2 bases from V and 10 from J, leaving 12 bases between them. CDR3 coding DNA: TGCAGTGCTAGAACAAGCGGCAGGGAGCAGTTCTTC. Translated: CSARTSGREQFF.

The V gene is TRBV7-9, the J gene TRBJ1-1, with a possible D match to TRBD1 (6 bases). CDR3 size: 14 residues. Germline V gene sequence: CDR1 SEHNR, CDR2 FQNEAQ (reference sequence). The ends were cut back, 6 bases at V and 2 bases at J, with 13 bases in the middle. In DNA, the CDR3 is TGTGCCAGCAGTATTGCAGGGGCCAACACTGAAGCTTTCTTT. It yields the protein CASSIAGANTEAFF.

This clonotype was found many times. The chain is built from TRBV5-1 and TRBJ2-2, with 8 nucleotides matching TRBD1. V trimming: 4 bases; J trimming: 4 bases; junction bases outside the gene matches: 9. This CDR3 is built from 16 residues. Germline-derived CDR1 and CDR2 are SGHRS and YFSETQ. CDR3 nucleotide sequence: TGCGCCAGCAGCCCCACCGGGACAGGCTCCACCGGGGAGCTGTTTTTT. It is translated as CASSPTGTGSTGELFF.

Points on this clonotype: Germline is not matched at one junction end, which may reflect a read error. The chain carries TRBV12-3 or TRBV12-4 and TRBJ2-7; 9 bases fit TRBD1. The CDR3 extends over 15 amino acids. CDR3 nucleotide sequence: TGTGCCAGCAGTTCCCTGGGACAGGGAGGCTACGAGCAGTGCTTC. It yields the protein CASSSLGQGGYEQCF.

The sample holds a few counts of this clonotype. The V call is TRBV15, the J call TRBJ2-1; 8 bases are a match to TRBD2. The CDR3 length is 15 residues. V lost 4 bases and J lost 4; bases outside the gene matches: 6. Germline CDR1 is LNHNV and CDR2 is YYDKDF (reference sequence). CDR3 DNA sequence: TGTGCCACCAGCACTACTAGCGGCGATTACAATGAGCAGTTCTTC. Protein sequence: CATSTTSGDYNEQFF.

Many counts were recorded for this clonotype. This chain joins TRBV5-6 and TRBJ2-1; 8 nucleotides agree with TRBD1. This CDR3 spans 14 amino acids. The germline CDR1 and CDR2 sequences are SGHDT and YYEEEE. V gave up 2 bases and J gave up 4 bases; unmatched junction bases: 2. The CDR3 nucleotides are TGTGCCAGCAGCTTTTGGACAGGGTACAATGAGCAGTTCTTC. Encoded protein: CASSFWTGYNEQFF.

This clonotype was counted ten times or more. The chain couples TRBV5-1 to TRBJ2-3, with D perhaps TRBD2 (5 bases). This CDR3 is built from 15 residues. CDR1 and CDR2 from the germline V gene are SGHRS and YFSETQ. V was shortened by 3 bases and J by 3 bases, with 14 bases between the two germline ends. CDR3 sequence: CASSSLLGSTDTQYF. The CDR3, as DNA: TGCGCCAGCAGCTCCCTCCTAGGGAGTACAGATACGCAGTATTTT. The full variable domain, its missing parts supplied by reference TRBV5-1 and TRBJ2-3, is KAGVTQTPRYLIKTRGQQVTLSCSPISGHRSVSWYQQTPGQGLQFLFEYFSETQRNKGNFPGRFSGRQFSNSRSEMNVSTLELGDSALYLCASSSLLGSTDTQYFGPGTRLTVL.

This clonotype occurred a few times. This chain links TRBV7-9 with TRBJ2-3; TRBD2 might be the D (6 bases). Deletions cut 1 base from V and 2 bases from J, with 16 bases between. Germline lookup yields CDR1 SEHNR and CDR2 FQNEAQ (reference sequence). The CDR3 is made up of 17 amino acids. This chain's CDR3 is CASSLESAGPLTDTQYF. CDR3 sequence (DNA): TGTGCCAGCAGCTTAGAGTCCGCGGGACCCCTCACAGATACGCAGTATTTT.